Shown below are 24 T cell receptor beta chains from a single sample sequenced in a study of blood T cells in healthy people across ages (dated by TCRdb to between 2015 and 2016). Library generation was performed with 5' RACE. Sequencing was carried out with an Illumina HiSeq 2500. A second PCR of about 7 to 12 cycles was run with a J-beta primer mix and a sample-barcoded 5' primer. TCRdb reprocessing: public reads trimmed at Q25 with fastp, clones called with MiXCR, in-frame beta chains kept. Rows with a matching CDR3 protein are joined into one entry that keeps the most common DNA and genes. Recorded for this sample are about 1.6 million distinct CDR3 sequences; roughly 32% of them occurred a single time. Of the sample, about 11% is held by the ten largest clones. The sequenced material came from blood. These receptors originate from a woman in her twenties or thirties in good health.

This clonotype has a handful of counts. This chain uses TRBV11-2 with TRBJ1-1, with 9 bases fitting TRBD1. The CDR3 is 15 amino acids. Per the germline V gene, CDR1 is SGHAT and CDR2 is FQNNGV. The V gene end was trimmed by 1 base and the J gene end by 5 bases; junction bases not matched to a gene: 5. The CDR3 DNA reads as TGTGCCAGCAGCTTAGGGGACAGGGACCGGACTGAAGCTTTCTTT. Its translation is CASSLGDRDRTEAFF. Filled out from reference TRBV11-2 and TRBJ1-1, the complete variable domain reads EAGVAQSPRYKIIEKRQSVAFWCNPISGHATLYWYQQILGQGPKLLIQFQNNGVVDDSQLPKDRFSAERLKGVDSTLKIQPAKLEDSAVYLCASSLGDRDRTEAFFGQGTRLTVV.

A word on this clonotype: One end of the junction fails to match germline, which may point to a read error. The chain joins TRBV4-2 to TRBJ1-1, with unresolved D. The germline V gene encodes CDR1 LGHNA and CDR2 YNFKEQ. CDR3 size: 14 residues. The CDR3 loop is CASSQDGVSTGAFF. The CDR3 nucleotides are TGTGCCAGCAGCCAAGATGGTGTGTCCACTGGAGCTTTCTTT.

This clonotype was counted at least ten times. The chain carries TRBV7-9 and TRBJ2-3; D not resolved. Germline CDR1 SEHNR, CDR2 FQNEAQ (reference sequence). There are 12 residues in the CDR3. Trimming removed 1 base at V and 3 bases at J, with 2 bases between. CDR3 loop: CASSLETDTQYF. In nucleotides, the CDR3 is TGTGCCAGCAGCTTAGAGACAGATACGCAGTATTTT.

This clonotype was detected only a few times. The genes are TRBV7-9 and TRBJ1-2; no clear D. The V gene's germline CDR1 is SEHNR and CDR2 FQNEAQ (reference sequence). V was cut by 0 bases and J by 2 bases, with 10 bases left in between. The CDR3 loop spans 15 amino acids. The CDR3 spells CASSLALWENYGYTF. CDR3 coding DNA: TGTGCCAGCAGCTTAGCCTTATGGGAGAACTATGGCTACACCTTC.

This chain connects TRBV20-1 to TRBJ2-7, with TRBD1 matching over 8 bases. Trimming took 6 bases from V and 2 from J; bases not matched to a gene: 3. Germline V lookup: CDR1 DFQATT, CDR2 SNEGSKA (reference sequence). CDR3 length: 12 residues. CDR3 nucleotides: TGCAGTGCGGGACAGGCGGCCTACGAGCAGTACTTC. Amino acids: CSAGQAAYEQYF.

The genes are TRBV7-3 and TRBJ2-1; D is perhaps TRBD1 (5 bases). The CDR3 length is 13 residues. V was shortened by 5 bases and J by 6 bases, with 11 bases between the two germline ends. From germline, CDR1 is SGHTA and CDR2 FQGTGA. The CDR3 here is CASSRQDTNEQFF. DNA of the CDR3: TGTGCCAGCAGCCGCCAGGACACCAATGAGCAGTTCTTC.

This clonotype was found once. Compared with germline, one end of the junction differs, possibly owing to a read error. The J gene is TRBJ1-1, the V gene TRBV7-9; D gene uncertain. Germline V gene lookup returns CDR1 SEHNR and CDR2 FQNEAQ (reference sequence). There are 13 residues in the CDR3. The CDR3 DNA is TGTGCCGGCAGCCTCGACGGGAACACTGAAGCTTTCTTT. Its translation is CAGSLDGNTEAFF.

This clonotype showed up just a few times. The V gene is TRBV20-1, the J gene TRBJ1-4, with unresolved D. Trimming removed 4 bases from V and 4 bases from J, with 13 bases in between. This CDR3 has 14 residues. CDR1 and CDR2 (germline): DFQATT, SNEGSKA (reference sequence). The CDR3 reads CSANQRTVNEKLFF. The CDR3 region has the DNA TGCAGTGCTAACCAACGGACGGTTAATGAAAAACTGTTTTTT.

CDR3 loop: CASTRAGVASYEQYF. Here the CDR3 DNA reads TGTGCCAGCACCCGAGCGGGAGTGGCCTCCTACGAGCAGTACTTC. The V gene is TRBV5-8, the J gene TRBJ2-7; 8 nucleotides match TRBD2. The CDR3 is made up of 15 amino acids. CDR1 and CDR2 from the germline V gene are SGHTS and YDEGEE. The ends lost 6 bases at V and 0 bases at J; junction bases unmatched: 8. Full variable domain (remainder filled in from reference TRBV5-8 and TRBJ2-7): EAGVTQSPTHLIKTRGQQATLRCSPISGHTSVYWYQQALGLGLQFLLWYDEGEERNRGNFPPRFSGRQFPNYSSELNVNALELEDSALYLCASTRAGVASYEQYFGPGTRLTVT.

J is TRBJ2-7 and V is TRBV6-5; D gene uncertain. Trimming cost V 2 bases and J 3 bases, with 8 bases left between them. Germline V gene sequence: CDR1 MNHEY, CDR2 SVGAGI. The CDR3 has 13 residues. Written as DNA, the CDR3 is TGTGCCAGCAGTTACGGGGTCAACTACGAGCAGTACTTC. The encoded protein is CASSYGVNYEQYF.

The rearrangement joins TRBV12-3 or TRBV12-4 to TRBJ1-1; the D gene is possibly TRBD1 (5 bases). Trimming took off 1 base at V and 0 bases at J, with 15 bases between the two ends. The CDR3 extends over 17 amino acids. CDR3 nucleotide sequence: TGTGCCAGCAGTTTAGGCTCTCGGGACCGCATGAACACTGAAGCTTTCTTT. Residues: CASSLGSRDRMNTEAFF.

In this sample, this clonotype turned up many times. CDR3 protein: CASRTGGGFADTQYF. DNA for the CDR3: TGCGCCAGCAGGACAGGGGGCGGTTTCGCGGATACGCAGTATTTT. The V and J genes are TRBV4-1 and TRBJ2-3; 10 bases are a match to TRBD1. CDR3 length: 15 residues. The V gene's germline CDR1 is MGHRA and CDR2 YSYEKL. J lost 6 bases, V lost 6 bases, and 9 bases had no gene match.

The CDR3 DNA reads as TGTGCCAGCAGCGTAGGAGGGGGAACAGTGGCTTTCTTT. This encodes CASSVGGGTVAFF. This chain connects TRBV9 to TRBJ1-1; D is possibly TRBD1 (6 bases). The CDR3 is 13 amino acids. V was pared by 0 bases and J by 11 bases, with 14 bases between. Germline values: CDR1 SGDLS, CDR2 YYNGEE.

The rearrangement links TRBV5-1 to TRBJ1-2, with TRBD1 matching over 11 bases. CDR3 size: 14 residues. V gave up 1 base and J gave up 7 bases; unmatched junction bases: 3. Germline loops: CDR1 SGHRS, CDR2 YFSETQ. DNA for the CDR3: TGCGCCAGCAGCTTGATGGGACAGGGGGGTGGCTACACCTTC. Translated, it gives CASSLMGQGGGYTF.

The rearrangement joins TRBV3-1 to TRBJ2-5; 12 positions agree with TRBD2. The CDR3 consists of 13 residues. Unmatched junction bases numbered 3, after V lost 8 bases and J lost 5 bases. Germline V gene sequence: CDR1 LGHDT, CDR2 YNNKEL (reference sequence). The CDR3 sequence is CASVLAGGETQYF. The CDR3 DNA follows: TGTGCCAGCGTACTAGCGGGGGGTGAGACCCAGTACTTC.

The chain joins TRBV20-1 to TRBJ2-4, with a weak D call TRBD2 (6 bases). The end of the DNA aligns better with TRBJ2-7, so the J call may be wrong. Germline CDR1 and CDR2: DFQATT and SNEGSKA (reference sequence). CDR3 size: 14 residues. CDR3 residues: CSARKTNGSYEQYF. CDR3 DNA: TGCAGTGCTAGAAAGACTAACGGGAGCTACGAGCAGTACTTC.

This chain links TRBV9 with TRBJ2-7; 10 nucleotides agree with TRBD2. V gave up 0 bases and J gave up 0 bases; unmatched junction bases: 15. Germline loops: CDR1 SGDLS, CDR2 YYNGEE. The CDR3 totals 20 residues. CDR3 region: CASSVVIAGGTNESSYEQYF. Here the CDR3 DNA reads TGTGCCAGCAGCGTAGTTATAGCGGGGGGAACTAATGAGAGCTCCTACGAGCAGTACTTC.

This clonotype was observed at least ten times. J is TRBJ1-2 and V is TRBV4-1; no definite D call. The V end was cut by 1 base, the J end by 8 bases, with 11 bases between. The germline CDR1 and CDR2 sequences are MGHRA and YSYEKL. This CDR3 comprises 13 residues. CDR3: CASSQGRGSGYTF. The CDR3 coding sequence is TGCGCCAGCAGCCAAGGGAGAGGGAGCGGCTACACCTTC.

The sample holds many counts of this clonotype. The genes are TRBV13 and TRBJ2-7; no definite D call. The germline V gene encodes CDR1 PRHDT and CDR2 FYEKMQ (reference sequence). The CDR3 length is 13 residues. V lost 5 bases and J lost 2, with 10 bases in between. The CDR3: CASSANTPYEQYF. The CDR3 DNA reads TGTGCCAGCAGCGCGAATACACCCTACGAGCAGTACTTC.

This clonotype has a handful of counts. The gene calls are TRBV3-1 and TRBJ1-2, with D possibly being TRBD1 (5 bases). V was pared by 1 base and J by 7 bases, with 19 bases between. Per germline, CDR1 LGHDT and CDR2 YNNKEL (reference sequence). The CDR3 spans 16 residues. This CDR3 reads CASSQGSGQGSAGYTF. CDR3 coding DNA: TGTGCCAGCAGCCAAGGGTCCGGGCAGGGCTCCGCTGGCTACACCTTC.

A few counts support this clonotype. This sequence joins TRBV29-1 and TRBJ1-2; tentative D call: TRBD1 (5 bases). Trimming removed 4 bases from V and 5 bases from J, with 17 bases in between. The CDR3 contains 14 residues. Germline lookup yields CDR1 SQVTM and CDR2 ANQGSEA. In nucleotides, the CDR3 is TGCAGCGTTGGGTTGGGGGAAATGGGGTATGGCTACACCTTC. This codes for CSVGLGEMGYGYTF.

The chain carries TRBV20-1 and TRBJ2-7; 8 bases map to TRBD1. The trim removed 6 bases at V and 3 bases at J, leaving 10 bases unmatched. Per germline, CDR1 DFQATT and CDR2 SNEGSKA (reference sequence). The CDR3 covers 14 residues. CDR3 protein: CSAQGATYYYEQYF. DNA of the CDR3: TGCAGTGCCCAGGGGGCCACCTATTACTACGAGCAGTACTTC.

This clonotype was counted a few times. The chain combines TRBV20-1 with TRBJ1-2; D is uncertain. This CDR3 has 13 amino acids. Germline CDR1 is DFQATT and CDR2 is SNEGSKA (reference sequence). V lost 5 bases and J 8 bases, leaving 18 bases between the germline ends. The CDR3 DNA reads TGCAGTGCTCCTCCACAATCCCCGGCGGGCTACACCTTC. Translated, it gives CSAPPQSPAGYTF.

J is TRBJ2-7 and V is TRBV5-1, with 8 bases matching TRBD1. The CDR3 runs 18 residues. Germline CDR1 SGHRS, CDR2 YFSETQ. After removal of 1 base from V and 4 bases from J, the junction contained 16 bases not matched to a gene. The CDR3 is CASSLTLRVDRAGYEQYF. The CDR3 DNA sequence: TGCGCCAGCAGCTTGACGCTGAGGGTGGACAGGGCAGGTTACGAGCAGTACTTC.